This TCR beta chain originates from a study of cytomegalovirus exposure and HLA in healthy donors. Study-level findings and limits: Presence/absence results assume similar sequencing depth per donor, which may not hold. In an earlier analysis, productive rearrangement rates for most beta V segments clustered near 87% or 30%.

The ends lost 3 bases at V and 10 bases at J; junction bases unmatched: 8. Germline-derived CDR1 and CDR2 are SGHTA and FQGTGA. This CDR3 contains 16 residues. With regard to this clone: Its target is not known.

Researchers ran the PCR with 60 Vbeta and 13 Jbeta primers. Authors' analysis steps: Roughly 10 million shared chains were among around 80 million unique TCR beta chains counted in a later analysis. Clones were read by immunoSEQ multiplex PCR, and TCRdb kept only the in-frame ones, dropping some. V and J calls and clone size are copied from that table; D and trimming were computed from the DNA. Of 80,000 to 130,000 clones detected, 76% appear once; the ten largest clones hold just under 4%. Material for sequencing was PBMCs. The chain uses TRBV7-3 and TRBJ2-1, with 14 bases aligning to TRBD2. The receptor's source is a woman in her forties or fifties in good health and CMV-seropositive. The CDR3 DNA sequence: TGTGCCAGCAGCTTGATCGGGACTAGCGGGAGAGGAGAGCAGTTCTTC. This codes for CASSLIGTSGRGEQFF.